The present T cell receptor beta chain was sequenced within a study of follicular helper T cells after annual influenza vaccination. The sample's time point: 2015-2016 season, 7 days after influenza vaccination. Adults received seasonal inactivated influenza vaccine, with sorted blood CD4 subsets sequenced before and after. Excluded were substance abuse, HIV/AIDS, active cancer, immunomodulatory drugs and active illness. This clone has just a few counts. Sequencing of TCRB used Survey level resolution. Some clones are missing from TCRdb's copy, which holds only in-frame ones; the method was immunoSEQ multiplex PCR. The sample holds 7,300 or so clones, 65% to 85% seen once. V was clipped by 4 bases and J by 4 bases, with 18 bases between them. Looked up from germline, CDR1 is MDHEN and CDR2 is SYDVKM. The CDR3 runs to 16 residues.

The TCR was taken from an adult who received the influenza vaccine. The J gene is TRBJ2-3, the V gene TRBV28; tentative D call: TRBD1 (6 bases). The sequences come from CXCR5+ CD38- circulating T follicular helper cells from blood, collected 7 days after influenza vaccination. Indicated subset: circulating Tfh, non-naive CD4+CXCR5+PD-1+ (ICOS+CD38+ or ICOS-CD38-). The CDR3 here is CASSSNLQGRADTQYF. The CDR3 bases are TGTGCCAGCAGTTCTAACCTACAGGGACGGGCAGATACGCAGTATTTT.